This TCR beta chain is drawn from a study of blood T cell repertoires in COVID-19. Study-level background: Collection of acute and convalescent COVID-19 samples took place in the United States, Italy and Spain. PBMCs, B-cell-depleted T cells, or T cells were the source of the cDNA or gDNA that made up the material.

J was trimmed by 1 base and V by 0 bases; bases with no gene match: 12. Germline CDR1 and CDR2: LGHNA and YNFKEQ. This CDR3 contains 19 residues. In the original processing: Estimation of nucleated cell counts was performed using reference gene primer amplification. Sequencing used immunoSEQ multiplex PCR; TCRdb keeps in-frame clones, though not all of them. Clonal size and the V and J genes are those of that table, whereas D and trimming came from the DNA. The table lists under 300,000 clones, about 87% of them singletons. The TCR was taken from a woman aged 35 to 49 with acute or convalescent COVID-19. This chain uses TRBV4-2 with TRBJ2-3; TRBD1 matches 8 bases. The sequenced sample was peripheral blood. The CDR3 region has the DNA TGTGCCAGCAGCCAAGATACAGGGGGAGGATGGTCTGGCACAGATACGCAGTATTTT. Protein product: CASSQDTGGGWSGTDTQYF.